This entry lists 24 T cell receptor beta chains sequenced from one sample in a study of CD8+CD57+ T cells in acquired aplastic anemia. CDR3 and TCR beta VDJ profiling relied on genomic DNA as the template. TCRdb analysed the reads with MiXCR anew, one entry per CDR3 protein. The table records 200,000 or so distinct CDR3 sequences, around three fifths of them present only once. The source material was sorted CD4+, CD8+, or CD8+CD57+ T cells (not recorded which) from PBMCs. These receptors came from a human donor with severe aplastic anemia or a healthy control (not recorded which).

There are a few counts of this clonotype. The CDR3 nucleotides read TGTGCCAGCAGGCGAGACAGGGGCACGTTCTACGAGCAGTACTTC. Amino acid sequence: CASRRDRGTFYEQYF. V usage is TRBV12-3 or TRBV12-4 and J usage is TRBJ2-7; 8 bases fit TRBD1. The CDR3 is made up of 15 amino acids. With V trimmed by 6 bases and J by 3 bases, 10 bases remained unmatched.

The chain joins TRBV2 to TRBJ2-1; maybe TRBD2 (5 bases). The CDR3 covers 13 residues. The V gene's germline CDR1 is SNHLY and CDR2 FYNNEI. V was trimmed by 8 bases and J by 5 bases, leaving 13 bases between them. The CDR3 spells CASEWAGNNEQFF. The CDR3 nucleotides read TGTGCCAGCGAGTGGGCGGGCAACAATGAGCAGTTCTTC.

V gene TRBV19 combines with J gene TRBJ2-1; maybe TRBD2 (6 bases). Trimming removed 5 bases at V and 3 bases at J, with 8 bases between. This CDR3 spans 13 amino acids. Germline V lookup: CDR1 LNHDA, CDR2 SQIVND (reference sequence). The CDR3 region is CASSPGDYNEQFF. The CDR3 DNA reads as TGTGCCAGTAGTCCGGGGGACTACAATGAGCAGTTCTTC.

The chain uses TRBV9 and TRBJ1-2, with unresolved D. Germline assignment: CDR1 SGDLS and CDR2 YYNGEE. The ends were cut back, 4 bases at V and 8 bases at J, with 15 bases in the middle. CDR3 length: 13 amino acids. The CDR3 protein is CASSHTTRGGYTF. CDR3 coding DNA: TGTGCCAGCAGCCACACCACACGGGGAGGCTACACCTTC.

CDR3 region: CASRLSGSTDTQYF. CDR3 DNA sequence: TGTGCCAGCAGACTTAGCGGGAGCACAGATACGCAGTATTTT. The genes are TRBV7-9 and TRBJ2-3; 7 nucleotides align to TRBD2. CDR1 and CDR2 (germline): SEHNR, FQNEAQ (reference sequence). V shed 6 bases and J 0 bases; nucleotides not matched to a gene: 3. The CDR3 totals 14 residues. Based on the CDR3 plus reference TRBV7-9 and TRBJ2-3, the full variable domain is DTGVSQNPRHKITKRGQNVTFRCDPISEHNRLYWYRQTLGQGPEFLTYFQNEAQLEKSRLLSDRFSAERPKGSFSTLEIQRTEQGDSAMYLCASRLSGSTDTQYFGPGTRLTVL.

A few counts support this clonotype. V usage is TRBV3-1 and J usage is TRBJ1-2, with D unresolved. V lost 1 base and J 7 bases, leaving 19 bases between the germline ends. Germline CDR1 is LGHDT and CDR2 is YNNKEL (reference sequence). CDR3 length: 16 amino acids. The DNA of the CDR3 is TGTGCCAGCAGCCAAGGTGGCTCGGGTAGACGTGTTGGCTACACCTTC. Its translation: CASSQGGSGRRVGYTF.

A word on this clonotype: No conserved phenylalanine or tryptophan is present at the end of the CDR3, so a read error is the likely explanation. The DNA is omitted, as the CDR3 cannot be located on it reliably, and the CDR3 follows TCRdb's listing. The chain joins TRBV6-5 to TRBJ1-2. Germline V gene sequence: CDR1 MNHEY, CDR2 SVGAGI. Counting both end residues, the CDR3 totals 8 amino acids. The CDR3 reads CASTSLAG.

In this sample, this clonotype turned up once. This chain's CDR3 is CASSYTTGGGGELFF. In DNA form, the CDR3 reads TGTGCCAGCAGCTACACGACAGGTGGCGGCGGGGAGCTGTTTTTT. The chain carries TRBV7-2 and TRBJ2-2; possibly TRBD1 for D (6 bases). The CDR3 loop spans 15 amino acids. V shed 4 bases and J shed 7 bases, with 16 bases lying between them. CDR1 and CDR2 from the germline V gene are SGHTA and FQGNSA.

Concerning this clonotype: A junction boundary mismatches the germline segment, possibly from a read error. The chain has TRBV15 and TRBJ2-5; 8 bases line up with TRBD1. The CDR3 length is 15 residues. CDR1 is LNHNV, CDR2 YYDKDF, per germline (reference sequence). The CDR3 DNA reads TGTGCCGCCAGCAGAGACAGGGGCCTCGGAGGGACCCAGTACTTC. Its protein is CAASRDRGLGGTQYF.

A word on this clonotype: One end of the junction does not line up with germline, which may come from a read error. The V call is TRBV15, the J call TRBJ2-1, with TRBD1 as a possible D gene (5 bases). Germline V gives CDR1 LNHNV, CDR2 YYDKDF (reference sequence). The CDR3 runs 15 residues. The CDR3 loop is CTTSRETDSGDEQFF. The CDR3 coding sequence is TGTACCACCAGCAGAGAGACAGACAGTGGCGATGAGCAGTTCTTC.

The V call is TRBV5-1, the J call TRBJ2-1, with D perhaps matching TRBD2 (6 bases). Germline V gives CDR1 SGHRS, CDR2 YFSETQ. The CDR3 is made up of 14 amino acids. V lost 0 bases and J lost 7, with 11 bases in between. The chain's CDR3 is CASSLERVGNEQFF. CDR3 coding DNA: TGCGCCAGCAGCTTGGAGCGGGTCGGAAATGAGCAGTTCTTC.

The chain combines TRBV5-1 with TRBJ2-5; TRBD1 matches 10 bases. The CDR3 contains 16 residues. The junction had 8 bases not matched to a gene; V was cut back by 2 bases and J by 4 bases. CDR1 and CDR2 (germline): SGHRS, YFSETQ. The CDR3 reads CASSFRDRGLLETQYF. CDR3 nucleotide sequence: TGCGCCAGCAGCTTTCGGGACAGGGGTTTATTAGAGACCCAGTACTTC.

The genes are TRBV7-9 and TRBJ2-5; 8 bases align to TRBD1. V lost 4 bases, J lost 3 bases, and 7 bases stayed unmatched. Germline loops: CDR1 SEHNR, CDR2 FQNEAQ (reference sequence). This CDR3 is built from 15 residues. The CDR3 DNA reads as TGTGCCAGCAGCTCGGCACCGACAGGGGAAGAGACCCAGTACTTC. It translates to CASSSAPTGEETQYF.

On this clonotype itself: This CDR3 is missing its conserved last phenylalanine or tryptophan, likely due to a read error. V is TRBV24-1 and J is TRBJ1-1; maybe TRBD1 (5 bases). Per germline, CDR1 KGHDR and CDR2 SFDVKD. The CDR3 loop spans 13 amino acids. The DNA of the CDR3 is TGTGCCATCAGTTTACAGGAGTACACTGAAGCTTTCCTT. Protein: CAISLQEYTEAFL.

This clonotype was seen only a few times. The CDR3 region is CSARGATSGMGYEQYF. CDR3 bases: TGCAGTGCTAGAGGGGCGACTAGCGGGATGGGCTACGAGCAGTACTTC. The rearrangement uses TRBV20-1 and TRBJ2-7; 11 bases line up with TRBD2. This CDR3 contains 16 residues. J was trimmed by 3 bases and V by 1 base; bases with no gene match: 8. Looked up from germline, CDR1 is DFQATT and CDR2 is SNEGSKA (reference sequence).

The rearrangement uses TRBV24-1 and TRBJ2-1, with D perhaps matching TRBD1 (5 bases). The V gene lost 3 bases and the J gene lost 0 bases, with 14 bases spanning the gap. The CDR3 has 17 amino acids. The germline CDR1 and CDR2 sequences are KGHDR and SFDVKD. The CDR3 here is CATSDPWGGSSYNEQFF. The CDR3 region has the DNA TGTGCCACCAGTGATCCCTGGGGCGGCAGCTCCTACAATGAGCAGTTCTTC.

This clonotype was observed at least ten times. The genes are TRBV11-2 and TRBJ1-1, with D hard to call. Per germline, CDR1 SGHAT and CDR2 FQNNGV. Trimming took 6 bases from V and 4 from J, leaving 6 bases between them. This CDR3 contains 11 residues. Here the CDR3 DNA reads TGTGCCAGCAGTCCGTTCACTGAAGCTTTCTTT. It encodes CASSPFTEAFF.

The genes are TRBV20-1 and TRBJ2-7; D gene uncertain. Trimming stripped 1 base from V and 1 base from J, with 14 bases between. The length of the CDR3 is 15 residues. Germline V gene data show CDR1 as DFQATT and CDR2 as SNEGSKA (reference sequence). CDR3 in DNA: TGCAGTGCTAGAGGCGGAAGAGAGCTTTCCTACGAGCAGTACTTC. This encodes CSARGGRELSYEQYF.

J is TRBJ2-7 and V is TRBV15; 14 bases line up with TRBD2. Trimming at V came to 2 bases and at J to 4 bases, leaving 7 bases not matched to a gene. This CDR3 comprises 17 residues. In germline, CDR1 is LNHNV, CDR2 YYDKDF (reference sequence). The DNA of the CDR3 is TGTGCCACCAGCAGAAGTCGCGGGACTAGCGGGGGATACGAGCAGTACTTC. Amino acid sequence: CATSRSRGTSGGYEQYF.

This chain connects TRBV19 to TRBJ1-6; D not resolved. CDR3 length equals 15 residues. The V end was cut by 1 base, the J end by 7 bases, with 11 bases between. Germline assignment: CDR1 LNHDA and CDR2 SQIVND (reference sequence). In nucleotides, the CDR3 is TGTGCCAGTAGTATAGGAGCGGTGGGCAATTCACCCCTCCACTTT. This codes for CASSIGAVGNSPLHF. Full variable domain (remainder filled in from reference TRBV19 and TRBJ1-6): DGGITQSPKYLFRKEGQNVTLSCEQNLNHDAMYWYRQDPGQGLRLIYYSQIVNDFQKGDIAEGYSVSREKKESFPLTVTSAQKNPTAFYLCASSIGAVGNSPLHFGNGTRLTVT.

The rearrangement links TRBV9 to TRBJ1-1; D call uncertain. Germline CDR1 reads SGDLS; CDR2 reads YYNGEE. Trimming took 0 bases from V and 0 from J, leaving 9 bases between them. The CDR3 has 15 residues. For the CDR3, the DNA is TGTGCCAGCAGCGTAGGTGGCCGTTTGAACACTGAAGCTTTCTTT. Encoded protein: CASSVGGRLNTEAFF. The full variable domain, its missing parts supplied by reference TRBV9 and TRBJ1-1, is DSGVTQTPKHLITATGQRVTLRCSPRSGDLSVYWYQQSLDQGLQFLIQYYNGEERAKGNILERFSAQQFPDLHSELNLSSLELGDSALYFCASSVGGRLNTEAFFGQGTRLTVV.

The count of this clonotype is one. V gene TRBV7-6 combines with J gene TRBJ1-1; D is perhaps TRBD1 (5 bases). CDR1 is SGHVS, CDR2 FNYEAQ, per germline. The V end lost 6 bases, the J end lost 3 bases, and 20 bases lay between the germline ends. The CDR3 is made up of 16 amino acids. CDR3 DNA sequence: TGTGCCAGCAGTTCCCGCAGGCAGGGAATAGACACTGAAGCTTTCTTT. Translation gives CASSSRRQGIDTEAFF.

CDR3 region: CASSIPPYEQYF. The CDR3 region has the DNA TGTGCCAGTAGTATCCCCCCCTACGAGCAGTACTTC. The chain combines TRBV19 with TRBJ2-7; no clear D. This CDR3 is built from 12 residues. CDR1 and CDR2 from the germline V gene are LNHDA and SQIVND (reference sequence). V dropped 3 bases and J dropped 2 bases, with 5 bases sitting between them.

The chain combines TRBV20-1 with TRBJ1-4; D ambiguous. Trimming took 0 bases from V and 2 from J, leaving 13 bases between them. This CDR3 region has 16 residues. Germline assignment: CDR1 DFQATT and CDR2 SNEGSKA (reference sequence). The CDR3 nucleotides read TGCAGTGCTAGAGATTTGGCGTTTACGACTAATGAAAAACTGTTTTTT. It codes for CSARDLAFTTNEKLFF.